Listed here are 25 T cell receptor beta chains from one sample, sequenced in a study of T-cell reconstitution after alpha-beta-depleted transplantation in children. For TCRbeta, the library was prepared with unique molecular identifiers. One entry per CDR3 protein results from TCRdb running MiXCR on the PCR reads. The data contain more than 500,000 distinct CDR3 sequences, 10% to 12% of them singletons. Sequenced here: PBMCs, mostly from graft donor cells, sampled 180 days after TCRalphabeta/CD19-depleted stem cell transplant. These receptors were taken from a female patient aged 2-9 years who had a stem cell transplant for aplastic anemia, so the T cells may come from the graft donor.

V and J are TRBV28 and TRBJ2-1, with D perhaps TRBD1 (6 bases). Looked up from germline, CDR1 is MDHEN and CDR2 is SYDVKM. V was trimmed by 1 base and J by 0 bases, leaving 22 bases between them. This CDR3 is built from 20 residues. The CDR3 sequence: CASSLFSFHRTASSYNEQFF. The CDR3 DNA reads as TGTGCCAGCAGTTTATTTTCTTTCCACCGGACAGCGAGCTCCTACAATGAGCAGTTCTTC.

This clonotype turned up a few times. This chain joins TRBV9 and TRBJ1-3; a weak D match, TRBD1 (6 bases). Trimming cost V 4 bases and J 4 bases, with 18 bases left between them. The germline V gene encodes CDR1 SGDLS and CDR2 YYNGEE. This CDR3 comprises 16 residues. In nucleotides, the CDR3 is TGTGCCAGCAGCCCCCTTTTGGGGGCGCGAGGAAACACCATATATTTT. Translation: CASSPLLGARGNTIYF.

This chain links TRBV24-1 with TRBJ2-1, with 8 bases matching TRBD2. The CDR3 is 16 amino acids. The V segment lost 5 bases and the J segment 2 bases; nucleotides outside the gene matches: 7. Germline V gene sequence: CDR1 KGHDR, CDR2 SFDVKD. The CDR3 DNA follows: TGTGCCACCAGTGTGGGCGGGAGGTGCCCCTACAATGAGCAGTTCTTC. Encoded protein: CATSVGGRCPYNEQFF.

This clonotype came up a few times. The V call is TRBV12-3 or TRBV12-4, the J call TRBJ1-1, with D uncertain. The CDR3 loop spans 12 amino acids. Trimming removed 2 bases from V and 3 bases from J, with 4 bases in between. The CDR3 loop is CASSLYHTEAFF. The DNA for the CDR3 is TGTGCCAGCAGTTTATACCACACTGAAGCTTTCTTT.

The chain is built from TRBV29-1 and TRBJ2-5; TRBD1 matches 10 bases. The V gene's germline CDR1 is SQVTM and CDR2 ANQGSEA. This CDR3 has 13 amino acids. V shed 3 bases and J 5 bases; nucleotides not matched to a gene: 3. The CDR3 loop reads CSVDDRGLETQYF. CDR3 bases: TGCAGCGTTGACGACAGGGGGCTGGAGACCCAGTACTTC. The full variable domain, rest sourced from reference TRBV29-1 and TRBJ2-5, is SAVISQKPSRDICQRGTSLTIQCQVDSQVTMMFWYRQQPGQSLTLIATANQGSEATYESGFVIDKFPISRPNLTFSTLTVSNMSPEDSSIYLCSVDDRGLETQYFGPGTRLLVL.

This clonotype was observed a handful of times. The rearrangement joins TRBV28 to TRBJ1-2; 9 bases line up with TRBD1. V was pared by 4 bases and J by 3 bases, with 6 bases of the junction left unmatched. CDR3 length equals 15 residues. The germline gives CDR1 MDHEN, CDR2 SYDVKM. The CDR3 region is CASSWGDREHYGYTF. The CDR3 DNA follows: TGTGCCAGCAGTTGGGGGGACAGGGAGCACTATGGCTACACCTTC.

V gene TRBV6-5 combines with J gene TRBJ2-3; D gene ambiguous. With 5 bases removed from V and 2 bases from J, the gap between germline ends came to 11 bases. This CDR3 is 14 amino acids long. Germline lookup yields CDR1 MNHEY and CDR2 SVGAGI. The CDR3 coding sequence is TGTGCCAGCAGTCACCGGGCATCCACAGATACGCAGTATTTT. Translating it yields CASSHRASTDTQYF.

The table lists this clonotype with a few counts. CDR3 region: CSAPDQLAGAEQYF. The DNA for the CDR3 is TGCAGTGCTCCCGACCAACTAGCGGGAGCCGAGCAGTACTTC. This rearrangement joins TRBV20-1 to TRBJ2-7; 11 bases agree with TRBD2. Germline CDR1 is DFQATT and CDR2 is SNEGSKA (reference sequence). This CDR3 spans 14 amino acids. V shed 5 bases and J 6 bases; nucleotides not matched to a gene: 9.

In this sample, this clonotype turned up many times. The V call is TRBV5-1, the J call TRBJ2-3; weak D call: TRBD2 (6 bases). The CDR3 is made up of 13 amino acids. The V gene's germline CDR1 is SGHRS and CDR2 YFSETQ. Trimming cost V 3 bases and J 6 bases, with 11 bases left between them. The CDR3 region is CASSYGGVDTQYF. For the CDR3, the DNA is TGCGCCAGCAGCTACGGCGGGGTGGATACGCAGTATTTT.

This CDR3 is CASSYFPASGSNEQFF. The CDR3 DNA is TGTGCCAGCAGTTACTTTCCCGCTAGCGGGAGCAATGAGCAGTTCTTC. The chain combines TRBV6-2 or TRBV6-3 with TRBJ2-1, with TRBD2 matching 10 bases. Germline assignment: CDR1 MNHEY and CDR2 SVGEGT. The CDR3 sequence is 16 residues long. V was pared by 1 base and J by 6 bases, with 6 bases of the junction left unmatched.

Only a few counts were recorded for this clonotype. This chain joins TRBV7-2 and TRBJ2-1; 13 nucleotides line up with TRBD2. The CDR3 consists of 16 residues. Per germline, CDR1 SGHTA and CDR2 FQGNSA. J gave up 7 bases and V 3 bases, and 6 bases lay outside the gene matches. CDR3 loop: CASSFTSGRAGNEQFF. CDR3 nucleotide sequence: TGTGCCAGCAGCTTTACTAGCGGGAGGGCCGGAAATGAGCAGTTCTTC.

J is TRBJ2-5 and V is TRBV4-3, with a possible D match to TRBD2 (5 bases). CDR1 and CDR2 (germline): LGHNA, YSLEER. V shed 5 bases and J shed 2 bases, with 18 bases lying between them. The CDR3 covers 16 residues. DNA for the CDR3: TGCGCCAGCAGCTACCACACGGGAAGATATCAAGAGACCCAGTACTTC. Amino acids: CASSYHTGRYQETQYF.

This clonotype was seen a handful of times. This chain connects TRBV6-2 or TRBV6-3 to TRBJ2-3, with D perhaps TRBD1 (6 bases). The germline V gene has CDR1 MNHEY and CDR2 SVGEGT. With 6 bases removed from V and 5 bases from J, the gap between germline ends came to 18 bases. This CDR3 is built from 15 residues. CDR3 nucleotide sequence: TGTGCCAGCAGACATTCACAGGGAGCGCGAGATACGCAGTATTTT. Encoded protein: CASRHSQGARDTQYF.

This clonotype was observed at least ten times. In nucleotides, the CDR3 is TGTGCCAGCAGTTTGAGCGGGGGCTTATACAATGAGCAGTTCTTC. It codes for CASSLSGGLYNEQFF. The V and J genes are TRBV12-3 or TRBV12-4 and TRBJ2-1; 8 nucleotides match TRBD2. Trimming removed 3 bases from V and 4 bases from J; junction bases left unmatched: 5. The CDR3 extends over 15 amino acids.

This clonotype has only a few counts. The J gene is TRBJ2-3, the V gene TRBV19; D is unresolved. Germline CDR1 is LNHDA and CDR2 is SQIVND (reference sequence). Trimming removed 5 bases from V and 9 bases from J, with 15 bases in between. CDR3 length: 13 amino acids. The CDR3 bases are TGTGCCAGTAGTCCCCGGACGGAGAACACGCAGTATTTT. Translation: CASSPRTENTQYF.

There are a few counts of this clonotype. The chain combines TRBV2 with TRBJ2-7; D ambiguous. V was pared by 8 bases and J by 4 bases, with 15 bases between. The V gene's germline CDR1 is SNHLY and CDR2 FYNNEI. There are 13 residues in the CDR3. CDR3: CASGLTGKYEQYF. The CDR3 DNA sequence: TGTGCCAGCGGGCTAACCGGTAAATACGAGCAGTACTTC.

The rearrangement joins TRBV7-2 to TRBJ2-1; D gene unclear. The CDR3 runs 12 residues. V was pared by 5 bases and J by 7 bases, with 9 bases between. The V gene's germline CDR1 is SGHTA and CDR2 FQGNSA. CDR3 in DNA: TGTGCCAGCAGCCCCAGTACGAATGAGCAGTTCTTC. The encoded protein is CASSPSTNEQFF. Full variable domain (missing parts from reference TRBV7-2 and TRBJ2-1): GAGVSQSPSNKVTEKGKDVELRCDPISGHTALYWYRQSLGQGLEFLIYFQGNSAPDKSGLPSDRFSAERTGGSVSTLTIQRTQQEDSAVYLCASSPSTNEQFFGPGTRLTVL.

V is TRBV28 and J is TRBJ2-1, with TRBD2 matching 7 bases. This CDR3 comprises 16 residues. J lost 3 bases, V lost 1 base, and 6 bases had no gene match. The germline V gene has CDR1 MDHEN and CDR2 SYDVKM. CDR3 coding DNA: TGTGCCAGCAGTTTATCTGCGGGACTAAACTACAATGAGCAGTTCTTC. Its protein product is CASSLSAGLNYNEQFF.

This clonotype was counted only a few times. The rearrangement joins TRBV29-1 to TRBJ1-1; D call uncertain. CDR1 is SQVTM, CDR2 ANQGSEA, per germline. V lost 6 bases to trimming and J lost 1 base, with 9 bases between them. There are 12 residues in the CDR3. The CDR3 DNA sequence: TGCAGCGTACCCGGACCGAACACTGAAGCTTTCTTT. Translated: CSVPGPNTEAFF.

V and J are TRBV18 and TRBJ2-1; tentatively, D is TRBD1 (5 bases). V lost 1 base, J lost 5 bases, and 12 bases lay in between. The CDR3 extends over 15 amino acids. Germline V gene sequence: CDR1 KGHSH, CDR2 LQKENI. CDR3: CASSPLRQINNEQFF. The DNA for the CDR3 is TGTGCCAGCTCACCACTTAGACAGATCAACAATGAGCAGTTCTTC.

This clonotype showed up just a few times. This chain connects TRBV20-1 to TRBJ2-5, with D possibly being TRBD2 (6 bases). This CDR3 is 15 amino acids long. V dropped 3 bases and J dropped 2 bases, with 16 bases sitting between them. Germline V gene lookup returns CDR1 DFQATT and CDR2 SNEGSKA (reference sequence). This CDR3 reads CSASMRGPRQETQYF. CDR3 sequence (DNA): TGCAGTGCTAGCATGCGGGGACCGCGTCAAGAGACCCAGTACTTC.

This clonotype was seen a handful of times. V is TRBV28 and J is TRBJ2-5; D perhaps matches TRBD2 (5 bases). CDR1 and CDR2 (germline): MDHEN, SYDVKM. The CDR3 is made up of 13 amino acids. V lost 4 bases to trimming and J lost 2 bases, with 8 bases between them. The DNA for the CDR3 is TGTGCCAGCAGTTCGGGGTGGCAAGAGACCCAGTACTTC. The encoded protein is CASSSGWQETQYF.

The chain recombines TRBV20-1 with TRBJ1-1; 9 positions match TRBD1. This CDR3 has 14 residues. The germline gives CDR1 DFQATT, CDR2 SNEGSKA (reference sequence). Losses at the gene ends were 0 bases for V and 11 bases for J; bases not matched to a gene: 10. CDR3 nucleotides: TGCAGTGCTAGAGATTTCACAGGGGGCCCTTCGGCTTTCTTT. Translation: CSARDFTGGPSAFF.

There are a few counts of this clonotype. The chain couples TRBV9 to TRBJ2-7; D is ambiguous. Germline V CDR1 and CDR2: SGDLS, YYNGEE. V was shortened by 0 bases and J by 7 bases, with 14 bases between the two germline ends. The length of the CDR3 is 14 residues. The CDR3 DNA is TGTGCCAGCAGCGTAGCCGCTTGGCTTTCGGAGCAGTACTTC. Its protein is CASSVAAWLSEQYF. The variable domain in full, with the rest retrieved from reference TRBV9 and TRBJ2-7, is DSGVTQTPKHLITATGQRVTLRCSPRSGDLSVYWYQQSLDQGLQFLIQYYNGEERAKGNILERFSAQQFPDLHSELNLSSLELGDSALYFCASSVAAWLSEQYFGPGTRLTVT.

This clonotype came up many times. The chain employs TRBV4-3 and TRBJ2-1; D is unresolved. The germline V and J ends were trimmed by 4 bases and 7 bases, with 11 bases remaining between them. The CDR3 runs 13 residues. Germline V lookup: CDR1 LGHNA, CDR2 YSLEER. CDR3 sequence reads: CASSRVRMNEQFF. The CDR3 DNA reads as TGCGCCAGCAGCCGGGTTAGAATGAATGAGCAGTTCTTC.